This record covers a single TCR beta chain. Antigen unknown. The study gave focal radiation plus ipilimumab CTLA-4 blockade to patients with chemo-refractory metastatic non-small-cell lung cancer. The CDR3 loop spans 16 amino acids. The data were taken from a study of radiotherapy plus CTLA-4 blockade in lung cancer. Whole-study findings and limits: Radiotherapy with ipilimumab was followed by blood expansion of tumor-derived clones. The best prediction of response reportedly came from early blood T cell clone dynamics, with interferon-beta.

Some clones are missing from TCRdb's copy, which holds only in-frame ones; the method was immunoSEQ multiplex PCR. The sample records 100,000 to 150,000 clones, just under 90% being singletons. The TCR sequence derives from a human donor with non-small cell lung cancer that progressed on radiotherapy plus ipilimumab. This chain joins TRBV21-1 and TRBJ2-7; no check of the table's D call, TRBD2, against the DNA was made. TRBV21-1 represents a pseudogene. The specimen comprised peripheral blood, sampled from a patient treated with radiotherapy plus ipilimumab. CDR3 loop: CASSPTWQGGGSEQYF. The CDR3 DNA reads TGTGCCAGCAGTCCCACCTGGCAGGGAGGGGGGAGCGAGCAGTACTTC.